This is a list of T cell receptor beta chains from one sample in a study of T cells in Graves' hyperthyroidism and ophthalmopathy. Each CDR3 protein is one row after TCRdb ran MiXCR on the multiplex PCR reads. The sample lists approximately 600,000 distinct CDR3 sequences, around 20% seen once, with 30% to 40% in the top ten. The sample consisted of blood. These receptors all stem from a man aged 25-40 years with Graves' ophthalmopathy. Both conserved end residues are part of each CDR3. The D gene is left open where the match is weak. Size tells how often a clone was seen (once, few, many) or the class of an expanded clone, and some rows leave it out.

TRBJ2-3 | 14 | NA | many | TRBV28 | TGTGCCAGCTCAGGCTCTAGCGCCCCAGATACGCAGTATTTT | CASSGSSAPDTQYF
TRBJ2-5 | 17 | NA | many | TRBV2 | TGTGCCAGCAGTTACTACCGGGACACAGGGAATCAAGAGACCCAGTACTTC | CASSYYRDTGNQETQYF
TRBJ2-7 | 20 | TRBD2 | NA | TRBV14 | TGTGCCAGCAGCCAAGACAACGGAGCGGGGGGAAGGCGTTTCTACTACGAGCAGTACTTC | CASSQDNGAGGRRFYYEQYF
TRBJ2-3 | 16 | TRBD2 | NA | TRBV29-1 | TGCAGCGTTGGGCGGACTAGCGGGAGAGGAACAGATACGCAGTATTTT | CSVGRTSGRGTDTQYF
TRBJ1-5 | 11 | NA | few | TRBV28 | TGTGCCAGCGGAGGGGGTCAGCCCCAGCATTTT | CASGGGQPQHF
TRBJ2-1 | 15 | NA | NA | TRBV20-1 | TGCAGTGCTAGAGCCAACCGGGGCGGGGCCAATGAGCAGTTCTTC | CSARANRGGANEQFF
TRBJ2-7 | 12 | NA | many | TRBV30 | TGTGCCTGGAGTGTAGCGTCGGAAGGGCAGTACTTC | CAWSVASEGQYF
TRBJ2-7 | 15 | NA | few | TRBV20-1 | TGCAGTGCTAGGGTGACGGGAAAGTGGATAGGCGAGCAGTACTTC | CSARVTGKWIGEQYF
TRBJ1-5 | 15 | TRBD1 | NA | TRBV6-1 | TGTGCCAGCAGTGAAGACAGGGGTGAGAATCAGCCCCAGCATTTT | CASSEDRGENQPQHF
TRBJ1-1 | 13 | TRBD1 | many | TRBV7-3 | TGTGCCAGCAGTTACACAGGGGGTACTGAAGCTTTCTTT | CASSYTGGTEAFF
TRBJ2-5 | 14 | NA | many | TRBV5-1 | TGCGCCAGCAGCTTTTGGGTCGGCCAAGAGACCCAGTACTTC | CASSFWVGQETQYF
TRBJ2-7 | 15 | NA | NA | TRBV20-1 | TGCAGTGCTAGAGCACCAGCTAGCGCGTACTACGAGCAGTACTTC | CSARAPASAYYEQYF
TRBJ2-5 | 13 | NA | few | TRBV18 | TGTGCCAGCTCACCACCCACCGAAGAGACCCAGTACTTC | CASSPPTEETQYF
TRBJ1-3 | 17 | TRBD1 | NA | TRBV28 | TGTGCCAGCAGTCGCACCACCAGGGGGTCCTCTGGAAACACCATATATTTT | CASSRTTRGSSGNTIYF
TRBJ1-1 | 15 | NA | many | TRBV12-3/TRBV12-4 | TGTGCCAGCAGCCCGGTCCAGGGTGTTAAGACTGAAGCTTTCTTT | CASSPVQGVKTEAFF
TRBJ1-2 | 12 | NA | NA | TRBV6-1 | TGTGCCAGCAGTACCAGGGATTTGGGCTACACCTTC | CASSTRDLGYTF
TRBJ2-3 | 15 | NA | few | TRBV7-9 | TGTGCCAGCAGCTTCGGGAATAGCGGCACAGATACGCAGTATTTT | CASSFGNSGTDTQYF
TRBJ2-2 | 18 | NA | NA | TRBV5-1 | TGCGCCAGCAGCCCGGGTAGACCCTCTGGAACTAACACCGGGGAGCTGTTTTTT | CASSPGRPSGTNTGELFF
TRBJ2-1 | 13 | NA | few | TRBV20-1 | TGCAGTGCATCCCGTCAGGCCGGGAATGAGCAGTTCTTC | CSASRQAGNEQFF
TRBJ2-4 | 16 | TRBD2 | many | TRBV11-2 | TGTGCCAGCAGCCGTGGACTAGCGGTAGCCAAAAACATTCAGTACTTC | CASSRGLAVAKNIQYF
TRBJ2-5 | 17 | NA | NA | TRBV5-1 | TGCGCCAGCAGCTTCTTCGCGATCAGGGACAAGCAAGAGACCCAGTACTTC | CASSFFAIRDKQETQYF
TRBJ2-1 | 16 | TRBD2 | many | TRBV2 | TGTGCCAGCACTCCTAGCGGGAGACTCTCCTACAATGAGCAGTTCTTC | CASTPSGRLSYNEQFF
TRBJ2-7 | 11 | TRBD1 | many | TRBV11-2 | TGTGCCAGCAGCTACGGACAGGCGCCGTACTTC | CASSYGQAPYF
TRBJ2-7 | 14 | NA | many | TRBV6-5 | TGTGCCAGCAGTTACCCGGGTGTCGTCTACGAGCAGTACTTC | CASSYPGVVYEQYF
TRBJ2-3 | 16 | TRBD1 | NA | TRBV28 | TGTGCCAGCGTCGCGGCAGGGGGCTTCCACACAGATACGCAGTATTTT | CASVAAGGFHTDTQYF
TRBJ2-1 | 13 | TRBD1 | NA | TRBV20-1 | TGCAGTGCTACGGGACAGCGGTACAATGAGCAGTTCTTC | CSATGQRYNEQFF
TRBJ1-2 | 14 | NA | NA | TRBV5-1 | TGTGCCACACGCCTTGACGGGAAGAACTATGGCTACACCTTC | CATRLDGKNYGYTF
TRBJ2-2 | 14 | NA | NA | TRBV2 | TGTGCCAGCAGTGTGGACGGTAACACCGGGGAGCTGTTTTTT | CASSVDGNTGELFF
TRBJ2-7 | 15 | TRBD2 | many | TRBV20-1 | TGCAGTGCTAGGGCTAGCGGGAGATCAATCTACGAGCAGTACTTC | CSARASGRSIYEQYF
TRBJ2-5 | 14 | NA | few | TRBV7-9 | TGTGCCAGCAGCCCGGGTCACAACCAAGAGACCCAGTACTTC | CASSPGHNQETQYF
TRBJ2-3 | 14 | TRBD1 | few | TRBV28 | TGTGCCAGCAGTACAGGGGGTATAACAGATACGCAGTATTTT | CASSTGGITDTQYF
TRBJ2-7 | 12 | NA | many | TRBV7-8 | TGTGCCAGCAGCTTAGACGTATACGAGCAGTACTTC | CASSLDVYEQYF
TRBJ2-7 | 13 | NA | NA | TRBV27 | TGTGCCAGCAGCTCCGTCGGCTCCTACGAGCAGTACTTC | CASSSVGSYEQYF
TRBJ1-1 | 16 | NA | many | TRBV7-9 | TGTGCCAGCAGCTCCAGGTTCGAGGGCCTTAACACTGAAGCTTTCTTT | CASSSRFEGLNTEAFF
TRBJ1-2 | 13 | NA | NA | TRBV28 | TGTGCCAGCAGTTTCCCAGGCTCCTATGGCTACACCTTC | CASSFPGSYGYTF
TRBJ2-1 | 15 | TRBD2 | NA | TRBV19 | TGTGCCAGTAGTCCACGGACTAGCGGGTATGATGAGCAGTTCTTC | CASSPRTSGYDEQFF
TRBJ2-7 | 15 | TRBD2 | few | TRBV19 | TGTGCCAGTAGTATCGGACTAGCCGGGGCCTACGAGCAGTACTTC | CASSIGLAGAYEQYF
TRBJ1-5 | 14 | NA | many | TRBV5-1 | TGCGCCAGCAGCTTGTCAGGGGATCGTCAGCCCCAGCATTTT | CASSLSGDRQPQHF
TRBJ2-1 | 16 | TRBD2 | many | TRBV5-1 | TGCGCCAGCAGCTTGGCTCCCGGGGGGGCCTACAATGAGCAGTTCTTC | CASSLAPGGAYNEQFF
TRBJ1-6 | 15 | TRBD1 | many | TRBV3-1 | TGTGCCAGCAGCCAAGAGGACAGGGATAATTCACCCCTCCACTTT | CASSQEDRDNSPLHF
TRBJ2-1 | 18 | TRBD2 | few | TRBV6-2/TRBV6-3 | TGTGCCAGCAGCCGACCTAGCGGGAGACCCCTTACCAACAATGAGCAGTTCTTC | CASSRPSGRPLTNNEQFF
TRBJ1-1 | 14 | NA | many | TRBV7-3 | TGTGCCAGCAGCCGAGGTCTGATGAACACTGAAGCTTTCTTT | CASSRGLMNTEAFF
TRBJ2-3 | 15 | TRBD1 | many | TRBV5-1 | TGCGCCAGCAGCTTGGGACAGGGAGTTTCAGATACGCAGTATTTT | CASSLGQGVSDTQYF